This T cell receptor beta chain was captured in a study of PD-L1 blockade in urothelial cancer. The V end lost 7 bases, the J end lost 2 bases, and 8 bases lay between the germline ends. Germline lookup yields CDR1 SGHNT and CDR2 YENEEA. This CDR3 contains 13 residues. Indicated time point: pretreatment peripheral blood. Here immunoSEQ multiplex PCR was the method, and the copy in TCRdb shows in-frame clones only, minus some. The sample records about 79,000 clones, approximately 86% being singletons. This chain joins TRBV11-3 and TRBJ2-2; D not resolved. Sample: PBMCs, taken around atezolizumab (anti-PD-L1) treatment. This sequence was found in a man aged 60-69 years with urothelial cancer. The CDR3 loop is CASNIRNTGELFF. CDR3 nucleotide sequence: TGTGCCAGCAATATTAGAAACACCGGGGAGCTGTTTTTT.